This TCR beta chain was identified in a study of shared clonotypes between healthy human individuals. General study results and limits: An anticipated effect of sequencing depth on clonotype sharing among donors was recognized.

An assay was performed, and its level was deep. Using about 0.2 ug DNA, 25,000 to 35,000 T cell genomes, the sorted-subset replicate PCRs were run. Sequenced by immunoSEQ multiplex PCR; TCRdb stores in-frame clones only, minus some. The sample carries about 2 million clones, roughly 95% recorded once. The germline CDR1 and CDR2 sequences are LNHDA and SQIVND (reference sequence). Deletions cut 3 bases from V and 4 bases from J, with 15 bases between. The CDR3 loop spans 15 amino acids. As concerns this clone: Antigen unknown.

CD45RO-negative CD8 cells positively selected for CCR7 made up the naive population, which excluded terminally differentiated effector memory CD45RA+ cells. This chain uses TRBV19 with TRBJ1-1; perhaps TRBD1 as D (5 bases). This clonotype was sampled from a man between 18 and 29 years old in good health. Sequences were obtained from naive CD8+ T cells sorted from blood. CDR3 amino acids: CASSIRGVVVTEAFF. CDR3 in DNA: TGTGCCAGTAGTATTAGGGGAGTGGTGGTCACTGAAGCTTTCTTT.